This T cell receptor (beta chain) emerged from a study of blood T cell repertoires in COVID-19. Across the study: Specimens from acute and convalescent COVID-19 originated in the United States, Italy and Spain. T cells, B-cell-depleted T cells, or PBMCs provided the cDNA or gDNA that served as material.

Seattle patient enrollment occurred during active infection, with longitudinal follow-up thereafter. Under the authors' procedure: Nucleated cell number was recorded as an estimate derived from reference gene primer amplification. Sequenced by immunoSEQ multiplex PCR; TCRdb stores in-frame clones only, minus some. That table gives V, J and clone size, and the DNA gave D and trimming. This table holds 450,000 or so clones, 89% found once. The CDR3 is 15 residues long. J lost 3 bases, V lost 4 bases, and 6 bases had no gene match. Germline CDR1 and CDR2: KGHSH and LQKENI. The chain recombines TRBV18 with TRBJ1-5; 7 bases line up with TRBD1. This clonotype was obtained from a woman between 40 and 55 years old with COVID-19, enrolled during active disease. Source material: peripheral blood. The DNA of the CDR3 is TGTGCCAGCTCACGACTAACAGGGGACAATCAGCCCCAGCATTTT. Its protein is CASSRLTGDNQPQHF.